This record covers a single T cell receptor (beta chain). The sample originates from a study of T cell responses to AZD1222 COVID-19 vaccine. Study-level background: Second-dose recipients at about 4 or about 12 weeks were treated as one pooled group.

The table came from immunoSEQ multiplex PCR; TCRdb's copy has only in-frame clones and leaves some out. The table records around 92,000 clones, about 90% of them present only once. Sequenced material: peripheral blood, taken on day 0 of AZD1222 vaccination. The sequence was obtained from an adult in good health.

The CDR3 DNA is TGTGCCAGCAGAATCCATGGGACAGTGAACACTGAAGCTTTCTTT. It specifies CASRIHGTVNTEAFF. The chain joins TRBV6-5 to TRBJ1-1, with 7 bases that match TRBD1. The CDR3 is 15 residues long. Trimming took 6 bases from V and 0 from J; bases not matched to a gene: 7. Per the germline V gene, CDR1 is MNHEY and CDR2 is SVGAGI.